Detailed here is one T cell receptor beta chain. Documented treatment: oral pan-JAK inhibitor, 5-10 mg twice daily. This entry belongs to a study of CD8+ T cells in alopecia areata. With 2 bases removed from V and 8 bases from J, the gap between germline ends came to 12 bases. Germline V gene lookup returns CDR1 MNHEY and CDR2 SVGAGI. The CDR3 covers 13 residues. cDNA serving as the sequencing template came from extracted, reverse transcribed RNA. Sequenced by immunoSEQ multiplex PCR; TCRdb stores in-frame clones only, minus some. The profile shows a few hundred thousand clones, around two fifths of them singletons.

This specimen was CD4+ T cells sorted from blood, taken at approximately week 30, from a patient treated with tofacitinib. This chain uses TRBV6-5 with TRBJ1-2, with D uncertain. The source is a human donor with alopecia areata. CDR3 sequence reads: CASSYRSYAGYTF. In DNA form, the CDR3 reads TGTGCCAGCAGTTACCGAAGCTACGCCGGCTACACCTTC.